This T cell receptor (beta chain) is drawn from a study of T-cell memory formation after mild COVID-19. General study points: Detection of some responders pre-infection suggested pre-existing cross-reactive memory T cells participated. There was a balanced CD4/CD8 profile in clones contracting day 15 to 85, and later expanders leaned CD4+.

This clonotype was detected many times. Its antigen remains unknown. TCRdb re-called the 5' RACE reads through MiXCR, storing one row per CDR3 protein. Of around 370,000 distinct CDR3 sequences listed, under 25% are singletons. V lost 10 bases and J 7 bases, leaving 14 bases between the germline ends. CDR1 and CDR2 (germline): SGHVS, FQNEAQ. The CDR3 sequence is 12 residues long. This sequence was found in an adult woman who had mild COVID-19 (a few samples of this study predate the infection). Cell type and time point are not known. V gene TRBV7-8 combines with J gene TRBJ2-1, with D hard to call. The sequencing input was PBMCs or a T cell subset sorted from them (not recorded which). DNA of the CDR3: TGTGCCATAGGTCGGGCGAGGAATGAGCAGTTCTTC. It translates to CAIGRARNEQFF.